This TCR beta chain was recorded in a study of vaccination and CD4 T cells after COVID-19. General study results and limits: Looking at convalescent patients, a median about 86% of reactive clones were present only post-vaccination.

With respect to this clonotype: Its antigen is as yet unknown.

As to treatment: roughly 10-day PBMC culture with coronavirus spike peptide pools or control peptides (ViraFEST assay). At the Johns Hopkins FTIC core, DNA taken from cultured CD4+ T cells was sequenced by way of the Oncomine TCR Beta short-read assay. One entry per CDR3 protein, called by TCRdb with MiXCR from the PCR reads. The table has fewer than 3,500 distinct CDR3 sequences, about 30% seen once. This CDR3 has 14 residues. V was shortened by 8 bases and J by 1 base, with 14 bases between the two germline ends. Germline V gene lookup returns CDR1 MDHEN and CDR2 SYDVKM. The sequence was obtained from a human donor who had recovered from COVID-19. This sequence joins TRBV28 and TRBJ1-1, with D hard to call. This material consisted of CD4+ T cells from blood, cultured in vitro, taken after SARS-CoV-2 vaccination. The CDR3 nucleotides read TGTGCCAGCTTATTACCTGGACGGAACACTGAAGCTTTCTTT. Its protein is CASLLPGRNTEAFF.